The 25 T cell receptor beta chains in this list originate from one sample, sequenced in a study of shared clonotypes between healthy human individuals. Only in-frame clones appear in the TCRdb table, and some are missing; sequencing was by immunoSEQ multiplex PCR. The sample consists of some 1.5 million clones, 95% to 99% of them appearing once. Sequenced material: naive CD4+ T cells sorted from blood. Subset given: CD45RA+ positively selected. Every receptor here comes from a man younger than 45 in good health.

The CDR3 DNA sequence: TGTGCCATCAGTGAGACCGGGACAGGATCCACAGATACGCAGTATTTT. It yields the protein CAISETGTGSTDTQYF. The chain carries TRBV10-3 and TRBJ2-3, with TRBD1 matching 8 bases. The CDR3 is 16 amino acids. After removal of 2 bases from V and 2 bases from J, the junction contained 6 bases not matched to a gene. Germline CDR1 and CDR2: ENHRY and SYGVKD.

The V call is TRBV5-6, the J call TRBJ2-7; the match to TRBD2 covers 8 bases. Germline V gene data show CDR1 as SGHDT and CDR2 as YYEEEE. Trimming took 4 bases from V and 9 from J; bases not matched to a gene: 18. The CDR3 has 16 residues. CDR3 region: CASSRTPGGSISRQYF. CDR3 nucleotides: TGTGCCAGCAGCCGAACCCCGGGAGGGTCTATTTCGCGGCAGTACTTC.

The chain recombines TRBV5-1 with TRBJ2-7; 9 positions match TRBD1. This CDR3 comprises 17 residues. Germline CDR1 reads SGHRS; CDR2 reads YFSETQ. With 5 bases clipped from V and 7 bases from J, the junction kept 19 bases outside the gene matches. The CDR3 is CASSLGPPTGGLGEQYF. The CDR3 DNA reads TGCGCCAGCAGTCTCGGCCCCCCGACAGGGGGTTTGGGAGAGCAGTACTTC.

CDR3 sequence reads: CAWAGLDTQYF. DNA for the CDR3: TGTGCCTGGGCAGGTTTAGATACGCAGTATTTT. This chain connects TRBV30 to TRBJ2-3; D unclear. Germline V gene data show CDR1 as GTSNPN and CDR2 as SVGIG (reference sequence). This CDR3 has 11 amino acids. The germline V and J ends were trimmed by 5 bases and 5 bases, with 8 bases remaining between them. Combining the CDR3 with reference TRBV30 and TRBJ2-3 gives the whole variable domain SQTIHQWPATLVQPVGSPLSLECTVEGTSNPNLYWYRQAAGRGLQLLFYSVGIGQISSEVPQNLSASRPQDRQFILSSKKLLLSDSGFYLCAWAGLDTQYFGPGTRLTVL.

For the CDR3, the DNA is TGTGCCACCAGCAGAGTAACCCCGTGGTTGGGGGGCGCTAATCCCTACAATGAGCAGTTCTTC. This sequence encodes CATSRVTPWLGGANPYNEQFF. V is TRBV15 and J is TRBJ2-1; D possibly matches TRBD1 or TRBD2 (6 bases each). Trimming stripped 1 base from V and 2 bases from J, with 27 bases between. There are 21 residues in the CDR3. The germline gives CDR1 LNHNV, CDR2 YYDKDF (reference sequence).

This chain links TRBV5-1 with TRBJ1-1; weak D call: TRBD1 (5 bases). This CDR3 has 16 residues. The germline gives CDR1 SGHRS, CDR2 YFSETQ. Trimming shortened V by 0 bases and J by 5 bases, and 17 bases separated the two germline ends. The CDR3 region is CASSLVPGGGGTEAFF. The CDR3 DNA is TGCGCCAGCAGCTTGGTTCCAGGCGGGGGAGGGACTGAAGCTTTCTTT.

The chain has TRBV29-1 and TRBJ1-1; D gene unclear. Germline loops: CDR1 SQVTM, CDR2 ANQGSEA. The CDR3 totals 13 residues. V lost 4 bases to trimming and J lost 4 bases, with 13 bases between them. For the CDR3, the DNA is TGCAGCGTTGGGACTGGTGGGTTCACTGAAGCTTTCTTT. Its protein is CSVGTGGFTEAFF.

The chain couples TRBV19 to TRBJ2-7; 9 bases match TRBD1. CDR1 is LNHDA and CDR2 is SQIVND in the germline V gene (reference sequence). CDR3 length: 13 amino acids. Trimming at V came to 6 bases and at J to 3 bases, leaving 3 bases not matched to a gene. CDR3 sequence (DNA): TGTGCCAGTAGGGACAGGGGAGGCTACGAGCAGTACTTC. It encodes CASRDRGGYEQYF.

V is TRBV20-1 and J is TRBJ2-5; D uncertain. V was trimmed by 3 bases and J by 5 bases, leaving 7 bases between them. CDR3 length: 11 amino acids. In germline, CDR1 is DFQATT, CDR2 SNEGSKA (reference sequence). The CDR3 here is CSARKTETQYF. The CDR3 DNA is TGCAGTGCTAGGAAGACTGAGACCCAGTACTTC.

The chain carries TRBV2 and TRBJ2-4; tentative D call: TRBD2 (6 bases). The CDR3 covers 14 residues. Looked up from germline, CDR1 is SNHLY and CDR2 is FYNNEI. Between the trimmed V and J ends, which lost 5 bases and 0 bases, there was a span of 8 bases. The CDR3 is CASSTGVAKNIQYF. DNA for the CDR3: TGTGCCAGCAGTACGGGGGTAGCCAAAAACATTCAGTACTTC.

This chain joins TRBV10-3 and TRBJ1-5; D call uncertain. This CDR3 comprises 13 residues. Trimming shortened V by 6 bases and J by 5 bases, and 11 bases separated the two germline ends. Germline values: CDR1 ENHRY, CDR2 SYGVKD. CDR3 region: CAIREGFDQPQHF. CDR3 in DNA: TGTGCCATCAGGGAGGGTTTCGATCAGCCCCAGCATTTT.

J is TRBJ2-7 and V is TRBV9; tentative D call: TRBD2 (6 bases). CDR3 length: 12 residues. Between the trimmed V and J ends, which lost 4 bases and 6 bases, there was a span of 11 bases. Germline CDR1 reads SGDLS; CDR2 reads YYNGEE. The CDR3 DNA sequence: TGTGCCAGCAGCTCCAATAGCGGCGAGCAGTACTTC. Protein sequence: CASSSNSGEQYF.

The V call is TRBV13, the J call TRBJ2-3; D not certain. Germline CDR1 PRHDT, CDR2 FYEKMQ (reference sequence). The V gene lost 3 bases and the J gene lost 9 bases, with 16 bases spanning the gap. CDR3 size: 14 residues. As DNA, the CDR3 is TGTGCCAGCAGCTTCGGTAAGAGGCCCGAGACGCAGTATTTT. Its protein is CASSFGKRPETQYF.

This clone was seen just once. The sample has other DNA sequences that encode this CDR3 too. This chain connects TRBV18 to TRBJ2-5; 7 bases map to TRBD2. V lost 0 bases to trimming and J lost 5 bases; unmatched junction nucleotides: 6. The CDR3 totals 15 residues. Germline V gene sequence: CDR1 KGHSH, CDR2 LQKENI. The CDR3 spells CASSPPGGNRETQYF. In DNA, the CDR3 is TGTGCCAGCTCACCACCGGGGGGGAATCGGGAGACCCAGTACTTC.

The CDR3 nucleotides are TGTGCCAGTAGATCATTTAGCGGTCCCAAAAACATTCAGTACTTC. Translated, it gives CASRSFSGPKNIQYF. This chain connects TRBV19 to TRBJ2-4, with TRBD2 as a possible D gene (6 bases). The germline gives CDR1 LNHDA, CDR2 SQIVND (reference sequence). The CDR3 spans 15 residues. Trimming cost V 6 bases and J 2 bases, with 14 bases left between them. Full variable domain (missing parts from reference TRBV19 and TRBJ2-4): DGGITQSPKYLFRKEGQNVTLSCEQNLNHDAMYWYRQDPGQGLRLIYYSQIVNDFQKGDIAEGYSVSREKKESFPLTVTSAQKNPTAFYLCASRSFSGPKNIQYFGAGTRLSVL.

This chain joins TRBV10-3 and TRBJ2-1, with 8 bases that match TRBD2. The CDR3 is 16 amino acids. Germline V gives CDR1 ENHRY, CDR2 SYGVKD. After removal of 0 bases from V and 1 base from J, the junction contained 2 bases not matched to a gene. The chain's CDR3 is CAISESTGGSYNEQFF. The CDR3 coding sequence is TGTGCCATCAGTGAGTCGACGGGGGGGTCCTACAATGAGCAGTTCTTC.

Remarks on this clone: Other DNA sequences in this specimen translate into the identical CDR3. The rearrangement joins TRBV11-3 to TRBJ2-2; 8 bases line up with TRBD2. The junction had 2 bases not matched to a gene; V was cut back by 1 base and J by 1 base. The CDR3 is 16 amino acids. Looked up from germline, CDR1 is SGHNT and CDR2 is YENEEA. CDR3 protein: CASSLVLAGNTGELFF. The CDR3 region has the DNA TGTGCCAGCAGCTTAGTTCTAGCGGGGAACACCGGGGAGCTGTTTTTT.

The rearrangement joins TRBV5-1 to TRBJ1-1; unclear D gene. This CDR3 comprises 14 residues. CDR1 and CDR2 (germline): SGHRS, YFSETQ. Trimming removed 4 bases at V and 5 bases at J, with 15 bases between. The CDR3 spells CASSPKEGRTEAFF. CDR3 DNA sequence: TGCGCCAGCAGCCCTAAAGAGGGCAGAACTGAAGCTTTCTTT.

This rearrangement joins TRBV4-3 to TRBJ2-7; possibly TRBD2 for D (5 bases). Germline V gene sequence: CDR1 LGHNA, CDR2 YSLEER. The V end was cut by 6 bases, the J end by 9 bases, with 15 bases between. The CDR3 has 12 residues. CDR3 loop: CASRLLGGPQYF. The CDR3, as DNA: TGCGCCAGCAGGCTCCTTGGCGGGCCGCAGTACTTC.

The genes are TRBV6-5 and TRBJ2-3; D ambiguous. Germline V gives CDR1 MNHEY, CDR2 SVGAGI. The CDR3 runs to 14 residues. V was trimmed by 0 bases and J by 2 bases, leaving 6 bases between them. The CDR3 DNA follows: TGTGCCAGCAGTTACTCACACAACACAGATACGCAGTATTTT. Translation: CASSYSHNTDTQYF.

The chain is built from TRBV6-5 and TRBJ2-7; 7 bases are a match to TRBD1. The V gene's germline CDR1 is MNHEY and CDR2 SVGAGI. V dropped 7 bases and J dropped 4; count of bases not matched to a gene: 7. The CDR3 extends over 13 amino acids. The CDR3 is CASNDRVPYEQYF. The DNA for the CDR3 is TGTGCCAGCAATGACAGGGTACCGTACGAGCAGTACTTC.

This sequence joins TRBV19 and TRBJ2-3; TRBD2 agrees at 12 bases. Losses at the gene ends were 3 bases for V and 5 bases for J; bases not matched to a gene: 9. Germline values: CDR1 LNHDA, CDR2 SQIVND (reference sequence). This CDR3 spans 17 amino acids. CDR3 coding DNA: TGTGCCAGTAGTATGAGGGGGGGACTAGCGGGCGAAGATACGCAGTATTTT. This translates into CASSMRGGLAGEDTQYF.

The rearrangement joins TRBV5-4 to TRBJ2-2; D remains unclear. Germline-derived CDR1 and CDR2 are SGHNT and YYREEE (reference sequence). V was trimmed by 4 bases and J by 6 bases, leaving 16 bases between them. This CDR3 contains 15 residues. The CDR3 loop is CASSNARTGSGELFF. The CDR3 DNA reads as TGTGCCAGCAGCAACGCTAGAACGGGCTCCGGGGAGCTGTTTTTT. The entire variable domain, with the rest obtained from reference TRBV5-4 and TRBJ2-2, is as follows: ETGVTQSPTHLIKTRGQQVTLRCSSQSGHNTVSWYQQALGQGPQFIFQYYREEENGRGNFPPRFSGLQFPNYSSELNVNALELDDSALYLCASSNARTGSGELFFGEGSRLTVL.

The chain combines TRBV28 with TRBJ1-1, with D tentatively TRBD1 (5 bases). Germline V gives CDR1 MDHEN, CDR2 SYDVKM. The V end lost 1 base, the J end lost 3 bases, and 12 bases lay between the germline ends. There are 15 residues in the CDR3. The CDR3 sequence is CASSLFGGFYTEAFF. CDR3 bases: TGTGCCAGCAGTTTATTTGGGGGTTTCTACACTGAAGCTTTCTTT. Together with reference TRBV28 and TRBJ1-1, the CDR3 gives the full variable domain: DVKVTQSSRYLVKRTGEKVFLECVQDMDHENMFWYRQDPGLGLRLIYFSYDVKMKEKGDIPEGYSVSREKKERFSLILESASTNQTSMYLCASSLFGGFYTEAFFGQGTRLTVV.

This clone was recorded only once. This chain joins TRBV19 and TRBJ2-1; TRBD2 matches at 9 bases. Germline V gene data show CDR1 as LNHDA and CDR2 as SQIVND (reference sequence). The CDR3 has 14 amino acids. Losses at the gene ends were 10 bases for V and 7 bases for J; bases not matched to a gene: 11. The CDR3 is CATDSGSVGNEQFF. CDR3 coding DNA: TGTGCCACCGATAGCGGGAGTGTGGGGAATGAGCAGTTCTTC.